This T cell receptor (beta chain) appears in the sequencing data of a study of blood T cell repertoires in COVID-19. At the level of the study: T cells, B-cell-depleted T cells, or PBMCs supplied cDNA or gDNA.

One Seattle source followed patients from active infection through their disease course. Original analysis: Estimation of nucleated cell counts was performed using reference gene primer amplification. Repertoires were generated with immunoSEQ multiplex PCR, while TCRdb's copy carries only in-frame clones and drops some. The V and J calls and clone size were taken over from that table, and D and trimming were inferred from the DNA. The sample contains some 180,000 clones, roughly 79% of which appear only once. The sequenced sample was peripheral blood. This TCR came from a woman between 35 and 50 years old with COVID-19, enrolled during active disease.

The CDR3 loop reads CASSQKTGQSGANVLTF. In nucleotides, the CDR3 is TGTGCCAGCAGCCAAAAAACGGGACAATCTGGGGCCAACGTCCTGACTTTC. J is TRBJ2-6 and V is TRBV3-1 (or the pseudogene TRBV3-2); D is perhaps TRBD1 (6 bases). Germline V gene lookup returns CDR1 LGHDT and CDR2 YNNKEL (reference sequence). There are 17 residues in the CDR3. Trimming pared 2 bases from V and 1 base from J, leaving 12 bases between.